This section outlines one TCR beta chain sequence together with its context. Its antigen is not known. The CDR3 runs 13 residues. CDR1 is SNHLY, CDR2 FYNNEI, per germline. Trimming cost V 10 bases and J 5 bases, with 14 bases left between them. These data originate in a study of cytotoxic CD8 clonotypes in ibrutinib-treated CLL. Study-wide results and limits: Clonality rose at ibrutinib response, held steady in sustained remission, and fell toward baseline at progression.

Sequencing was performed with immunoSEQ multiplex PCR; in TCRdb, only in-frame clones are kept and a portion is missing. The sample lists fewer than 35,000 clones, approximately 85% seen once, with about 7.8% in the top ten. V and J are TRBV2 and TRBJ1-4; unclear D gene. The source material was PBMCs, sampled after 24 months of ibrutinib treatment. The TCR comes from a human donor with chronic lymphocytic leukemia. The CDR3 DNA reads TGTGCCACCCGAAGCAGAATGAATGAAAAACTGTTTTTT. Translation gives CATRSRMNEKLFF.